This T cell receptor beta chain stems from a study of Ad26.COV2.S vaccination and SARS-CoV-2 variants. CDR1 and CDR2 (germline): SGHTA, FQGNSA. The CDR3 runs to 15 residues. Trimming cost V 6 bases and J 1 base; bases outside gene matches: 8. The repertoire was sequenced with immunoSEQ multiplex PCR; TCRdb's copy has only in-frame clones and lacks some. Of about 350,000 clones in the sample, about 88% were seen once. Specified treatment: 15 to 20 received Ad26.COV2.S at low or high dose, single or two shots; 5 received placebo; per-sample allocation not given. Specimen acquisition occurred on day 63 following the initial vaccine or placebo injection. Boston supplied an adult donor aged 18-55 years.

V is TRBV7-2 and J is TRBJ1-1; 7 bases map to TRBD1. The sequences come from peripheral blood, collected in a trial of Ad26.COV2.S vaccine versus placebo. This clonotype was sampled from a person aged 18-65 years who received the Ad26.COV2.S COVID-19 vaccine or a placebo. This CDR3 is CASRPTGTANTEAFF. CDR3 nucleotides: TGTGCCAGCAGGCCCACCGGGACAGCGAACACTGAAGCTTTCTTT.